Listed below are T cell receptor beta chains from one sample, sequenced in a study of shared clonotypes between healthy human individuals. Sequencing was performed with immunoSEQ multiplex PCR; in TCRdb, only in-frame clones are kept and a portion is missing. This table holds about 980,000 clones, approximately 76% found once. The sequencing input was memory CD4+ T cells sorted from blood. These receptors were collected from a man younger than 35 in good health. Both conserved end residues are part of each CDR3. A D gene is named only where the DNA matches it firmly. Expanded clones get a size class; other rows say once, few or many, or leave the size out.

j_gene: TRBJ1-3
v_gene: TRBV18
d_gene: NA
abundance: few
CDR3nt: TGTGCCAGCTCACCACCGCGGTCGGTATCTGGAAACACCATATATTTT
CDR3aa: CASSPPRSVSGNTIYF

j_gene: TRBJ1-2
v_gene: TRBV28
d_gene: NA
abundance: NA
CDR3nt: TGTGCCAGCAGTTTATTAAGCATGGCAGCCGGCTACACCTTC
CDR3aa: CASSLLSMAAGYTF

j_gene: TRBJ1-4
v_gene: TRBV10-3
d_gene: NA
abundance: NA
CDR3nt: TGTGCCTTACGTGTGTGGGACAAACTTAATGAAAAACTGTTTTTT
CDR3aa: CALRVWDKLNEKLFF

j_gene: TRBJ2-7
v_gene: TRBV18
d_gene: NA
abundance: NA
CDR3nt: TGTGCCAGCTCACCGTCCGGGGACGAGCAGTACTTC
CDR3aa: CASSPSGDEQYF

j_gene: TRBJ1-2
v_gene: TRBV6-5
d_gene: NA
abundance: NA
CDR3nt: TGTGCCAGCACCGGGGCGGGTTATGGCTACACCTTC
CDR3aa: CASTGAGYGYTF

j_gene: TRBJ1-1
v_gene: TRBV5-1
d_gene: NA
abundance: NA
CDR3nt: TGCGCCAGCAGCTTAGGAATGAACACTGAAGCTTTCTTT
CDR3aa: CASSLGMNTEAFF

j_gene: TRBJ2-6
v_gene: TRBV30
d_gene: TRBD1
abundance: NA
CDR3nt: TGTGCCTGGACCCGGGACAGGGGGCTTGCTGGGGCCAACGTCCTGACTTTC
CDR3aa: CAWTRDRGLAGANVLTF

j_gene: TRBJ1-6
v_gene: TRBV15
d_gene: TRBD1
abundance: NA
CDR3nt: TGTGCCACCAGCAGCCGACAGGGATATAATTCACCCCTCCACTTT
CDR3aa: CATSSRQGYNSPLHF

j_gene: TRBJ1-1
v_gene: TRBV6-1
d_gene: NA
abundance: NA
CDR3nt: TGTGCCAGCAGTGAGCGCCTCACTGAAGCTTTCTTT
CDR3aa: CASSERLTEAFF

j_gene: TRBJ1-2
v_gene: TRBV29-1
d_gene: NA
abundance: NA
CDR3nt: TGCAGCGTTGAAGAACCGGGCATCCCCTATGGCTACACCTTC
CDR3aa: CSVEEPGIPYGYTF

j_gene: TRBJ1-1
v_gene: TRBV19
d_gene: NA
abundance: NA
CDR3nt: NA
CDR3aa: CASTSGVRWGGSTEAFF

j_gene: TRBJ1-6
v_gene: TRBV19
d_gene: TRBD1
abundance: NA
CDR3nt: TGTGCCAGTAGTGCAGCCGCATATGGAACAGGGGTTCTTAATTCACCCCTCCACTTT
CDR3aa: CASSAAAYGTGVLNSPLHF

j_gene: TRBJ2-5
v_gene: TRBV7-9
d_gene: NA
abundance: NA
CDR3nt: TGTGCCAGCAGCTTAGGGGGGGCGCAGGAGACCCAGTACTTC
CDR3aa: CASSLGGAQETQYF

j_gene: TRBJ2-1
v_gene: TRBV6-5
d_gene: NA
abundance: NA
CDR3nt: TGTGCCAGCAGTTCCCAAAAGGGGGAGCAGTTCTTC
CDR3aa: CASSSQKGEQFF

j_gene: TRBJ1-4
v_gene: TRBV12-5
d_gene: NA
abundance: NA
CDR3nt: TGTGCTAGTGGTTTCACTCCGCAGGCAGGCGCAGTCACTAGGCCTTCAACTAATGAAAAACTGTTTTTT
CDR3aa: CASGFTPQAGAVTRPSTNEKLFF

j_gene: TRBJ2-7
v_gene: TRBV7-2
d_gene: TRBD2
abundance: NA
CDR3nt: TGTGCCAGCAGCTCCACGTCTACGGCGGGGGGGCCGATAGAGCAGTACTTC
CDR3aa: CASSSTSTAGGPIEQYF

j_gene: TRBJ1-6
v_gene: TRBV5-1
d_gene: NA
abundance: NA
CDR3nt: TGCGCCAGCAGCCAGGAGGGCAGTAAAATATCAAATTCACCCCTCCACTTT
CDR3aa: CASSQEGSKISNSPLHF

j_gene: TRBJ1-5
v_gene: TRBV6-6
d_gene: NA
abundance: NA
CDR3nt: TGTGCCAGCGGAGGGGGGGAGAGGCAGCCCCAGCATTTT
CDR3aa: CASGGGERQPQHF

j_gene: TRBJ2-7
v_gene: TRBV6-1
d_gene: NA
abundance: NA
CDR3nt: TGTGCCAGCGGGGGGACCTACGAGCAGTACTTC
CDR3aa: CASGGTYEQYF

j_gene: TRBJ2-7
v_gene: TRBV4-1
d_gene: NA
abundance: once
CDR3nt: TGCGCCAGCAGCCAAGATGGCGACTCCTACGAGCAGTACTTC
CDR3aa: CASSQDGDSYEQYF

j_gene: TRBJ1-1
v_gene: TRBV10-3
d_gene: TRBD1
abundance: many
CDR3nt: TGTGCCATCAGCGGGACAGGGGGCGCAACTGAAGCTTTCTTT
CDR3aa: CAISGTGGATEAFF

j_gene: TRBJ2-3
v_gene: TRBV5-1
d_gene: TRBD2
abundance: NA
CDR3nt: TGCGCCAGCAGCTTACTAGCGGGGGGTCCTGCGAGCACAGATACGCAGTATTTT
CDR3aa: CASSLLAGGPASTDTQYF

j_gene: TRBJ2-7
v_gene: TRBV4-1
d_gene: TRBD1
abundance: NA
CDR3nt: TGCGCCAGCAGCCTCCAGGGGGAATGGTACTTC
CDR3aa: CASSLQGEWYF

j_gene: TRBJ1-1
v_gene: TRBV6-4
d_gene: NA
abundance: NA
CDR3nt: TGTGCCAGCAGTGAAGCCCTGAACACTGAAGCTTTCTTT
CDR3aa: CASSEALNTEAFF

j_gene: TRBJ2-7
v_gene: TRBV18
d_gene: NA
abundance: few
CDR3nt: TGTGCCAGCTCACTTGGGACTTTTCCGAACTACGAGCAGTACTTC
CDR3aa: CASSLGTFPNYEQYF

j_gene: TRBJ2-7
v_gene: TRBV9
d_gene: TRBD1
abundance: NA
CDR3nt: TGTGCCAGCAGCTATTGGGACAGCCGTTATAACGGGGTCTACGAGCAGTACTTC
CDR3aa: CASSYWDSRYNGVYEQYF

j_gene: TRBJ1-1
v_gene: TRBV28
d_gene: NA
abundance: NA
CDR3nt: TGTGCCAGCAGTTTTCTGGCTGAAGCTTTCTTT
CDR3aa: CASSFLAEAFF

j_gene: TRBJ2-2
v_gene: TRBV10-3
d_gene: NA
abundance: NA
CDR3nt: TGTGCCATCAGTACAGGGACCCTAACGAACACCGGGGAGCTGTTTTTT
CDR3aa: CAISTGTLTNTGELFF

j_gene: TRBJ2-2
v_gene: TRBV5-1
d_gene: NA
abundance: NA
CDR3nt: TGCGCCAGCAGCTTGGTATTAGATTCCGGGGAGCTGTTTTTT
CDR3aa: CASSLVLDSGELFF

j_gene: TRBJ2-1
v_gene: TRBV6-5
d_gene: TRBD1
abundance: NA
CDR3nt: TGTGCCAGCCGGAAACTGGGACAGTACAATGAGCAGTTCTTC
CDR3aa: CASRKLGQYNEQFF

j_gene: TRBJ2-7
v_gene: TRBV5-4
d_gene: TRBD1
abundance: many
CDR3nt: TGTGCCAGCAGCTTGGACAGGGGAACCCCCTACGAGCAGTACTTC
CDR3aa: CASSLDRGTPYEQYF

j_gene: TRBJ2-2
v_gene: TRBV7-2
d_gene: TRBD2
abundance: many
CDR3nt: TGTGCCAGCAGCGTTACATTGGCTAGCGGGAGTTCGGGGGAGCTGTTTTTT
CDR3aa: CASSVTLASGSSGELFF

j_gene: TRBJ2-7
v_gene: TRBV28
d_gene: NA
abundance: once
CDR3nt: TGTGCCAGCAAGAAGACAGCCTCCTACGAGCAGTACTTC
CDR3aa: CASKKTASYEQYF

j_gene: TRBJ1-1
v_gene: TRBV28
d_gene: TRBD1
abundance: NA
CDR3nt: TGTGCCAGCAGTGTTCCGGGACAGGGGAACACTGAAGCTTTCTTT
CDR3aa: CASSVPGQGNTEAFF

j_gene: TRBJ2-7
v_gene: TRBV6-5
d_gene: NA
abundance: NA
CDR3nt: TGTGCCAGCAGTTACTCAGGGGACGTCTTGGAGCAGTACTTC
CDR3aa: CASSYSGDVLEQYF

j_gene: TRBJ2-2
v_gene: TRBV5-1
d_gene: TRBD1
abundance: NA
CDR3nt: TGCGCCAGCAGCTGGGGACAGGGGAACGCCGGGGAGCTGTTTTTT
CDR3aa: CASSWGQGNAGELFF

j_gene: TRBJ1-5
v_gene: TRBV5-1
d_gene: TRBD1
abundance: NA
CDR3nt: TGCGCCAGCAGCTTGGGGGACAGAAGCAATCAGCCCCAGCATTTT
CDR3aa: CASSLGDRSNQPQHF

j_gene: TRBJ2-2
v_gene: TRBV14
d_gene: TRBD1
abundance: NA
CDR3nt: TGTGCCAGCAGCCAAGATTCCAGGGGGCGCGTCGGGGAGCTGTTTTTT
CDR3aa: CASSQDSRGRVGELFF

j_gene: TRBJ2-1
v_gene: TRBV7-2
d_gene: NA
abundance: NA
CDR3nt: TGTGCCAGCAGCTTAGCGGGTAGGTACAATGAGCAGTTCTTC
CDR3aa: CASSLAGRYNEQFF

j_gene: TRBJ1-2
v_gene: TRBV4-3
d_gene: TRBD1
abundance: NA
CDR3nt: TGCGCCAGCAGCCAAGGAATTACTTTGGACAGGGATGGCTACATCTTC
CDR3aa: CASSQGITLDRDGYIF

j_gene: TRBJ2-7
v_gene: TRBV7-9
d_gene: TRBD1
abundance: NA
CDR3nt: TGTGCCAGCACAGGGGGCGCATTTTACGAGCAGTACTTC
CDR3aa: CASTGGAFYEQYF

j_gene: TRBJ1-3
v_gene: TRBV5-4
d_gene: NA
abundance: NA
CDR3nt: TGTGCCAGCAGCTTGGCCGCCGGAAACACCATATATTTT
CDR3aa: CASSLAAGNTIYF

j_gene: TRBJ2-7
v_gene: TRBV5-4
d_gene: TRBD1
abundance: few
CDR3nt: TGTGCCAGCAGCCGGGGACAGGGTCCCTACGAGCAGTACTTC
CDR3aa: CASSRGQGPYEQYF

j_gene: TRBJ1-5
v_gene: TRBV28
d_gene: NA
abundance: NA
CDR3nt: TGTGCCAGCAGCGAAATCCGGGGCCACAATCAGCCCCAGCATTTT
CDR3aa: CASSEIRGHNQPQHF

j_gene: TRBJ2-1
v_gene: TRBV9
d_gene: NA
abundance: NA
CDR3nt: TGTGCCAGCAGCCATACCACAGTCAATGAGCAGTTCTTC
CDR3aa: CASSHTTVNEQFF

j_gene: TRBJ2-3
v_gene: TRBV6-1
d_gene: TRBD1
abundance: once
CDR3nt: TGTGCCAGCAGTGAGGGACAGGGTCGGTATACGCAGTATTTT
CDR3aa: CASSEGQGRYTQYF

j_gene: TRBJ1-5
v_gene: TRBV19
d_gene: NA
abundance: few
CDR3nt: TGTGCCAGTCAGACGGCGTCCGGGGGCAATCAGCCCCAGCATTTT
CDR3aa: CASQTASGGNQPQHF

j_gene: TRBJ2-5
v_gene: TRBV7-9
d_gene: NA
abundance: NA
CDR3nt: TGTGCCAGCAGCTTAGGGGGAGACGAGACCCAGTACTTC
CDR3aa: CASSLGGDETQYF

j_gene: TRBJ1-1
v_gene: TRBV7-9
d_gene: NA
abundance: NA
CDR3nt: TGTGCCAGCAGAACATCCGGGACACAGAACACTGAAGCTTTCTTT
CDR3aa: CASRTSGTQNTEAFF

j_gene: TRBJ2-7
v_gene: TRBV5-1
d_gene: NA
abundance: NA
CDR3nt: TGCGCCAGCAGCTGGACTGGGACGGGGCGCGTCCCCGAGCAGTACTTC
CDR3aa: CASSWTGTGRVPEQYF

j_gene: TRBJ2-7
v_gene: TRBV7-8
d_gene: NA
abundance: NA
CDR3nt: TGTGCCAGCAGCTTAGAGCAGGGATACGAGCAGTACTTC
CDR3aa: CASSLEQGYEQYF

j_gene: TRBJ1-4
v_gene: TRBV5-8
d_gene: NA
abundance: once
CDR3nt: TGTGCCAGCAGCTTGGCGAGGGGGTTTTCAACTAATGAAAAACTGTTTTTT
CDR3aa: CASSLARGFSTNEKLFF

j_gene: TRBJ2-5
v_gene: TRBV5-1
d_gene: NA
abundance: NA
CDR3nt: TGCGCCAGCAGCTTAGACAGCTTTCAAGAGACCCAGTACTTC
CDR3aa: CASSLDSFQETQYF

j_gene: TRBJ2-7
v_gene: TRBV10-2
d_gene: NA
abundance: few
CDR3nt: TGCGCCAGCAGTGAGACTAGCAAGAGCGAGCAGTACTTC
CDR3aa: CASSETSKSEQYF

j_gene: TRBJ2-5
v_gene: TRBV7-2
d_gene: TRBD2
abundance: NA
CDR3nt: TGTGCCAGCAGCTTGGCTAGCGGGGGGGTTAGAAGAGAGACCCAGTACTTC
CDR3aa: CASSLASGGVRRETQYF

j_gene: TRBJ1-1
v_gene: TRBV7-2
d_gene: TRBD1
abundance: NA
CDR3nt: TGTGCCAGCAGCCCGGGACAGGGGAGACAGAACACTGAAGCTTTCTTT
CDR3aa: CASSPGQGRQNTEAFF

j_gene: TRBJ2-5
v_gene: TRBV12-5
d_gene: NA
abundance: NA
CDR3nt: TGTGCTAGTGGTTTAGGACAGCATCAAGAGACCCAGTACTTC
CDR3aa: CASGLGQHQETQYF